This T cell receptor beta chain was profiled in a study of T cell responses to AZD1222 COVID-19 vaccine. Comments on this clone: The antigen remains undetermined.

Points from the study as a whole: Compared with day 0, the breadth and depth of the Spike-specific TCR repertoire rose significantly after two doses of AZD1222. Close to half of spike-specific TCRs reportedly recognize unmutated variant regions.

Assay used: immunoSEQ multiplex PCR; TCRdb lists only in-frame clones, some missing. The sample includes 75,000 or so clones, around 93% of them seen just once. Germline V gene data show CDR1 as SEHNR and CDR2 as FQNEAQ (reference sequence). Trimming stripped 5 bases from V and 2 bases from J, with 19 bases between. This CDR3 has 17 amino acids. Material: peripheral blood, obtained 28 days after the second AZD1222 dose. The V and J genes are TRBV7-9 and TRBJ1-3; D possibly corresponds to TRBD1 (5 bases). This clonotype originated in an adult who received the AZD1222 COVID-19 vaccine. The CDR3 DNA reads TGTGCCAGCAGCCAGCCCACAGGAGCAGGGACTGGAAACACCATATATTTT. Amino acid sequence: CASSQPTGAGTGNTIYF.